The 20 T cell receptor beta chains given below trace back to one sample, sequenced in a study of OX40 agonist ivuxolimab in advanced cancers. Only in-frame clones appear in the TCRdb table, and some are missing; sequencing was by immunoSEQ multiplex PCR. The sample consists of tens of thousands of clones, more than 70% of them appearing once. Sequenced here: CD4+ or CD8+ T cells sorted from blood, sampled in a trial of the OX40 agonist ivuxolimab. These receptor sequences come from an adult with an advanced solid tumor such as melanoma, head and neck, liver or kidney cancer.

The chain combines TRBV15 with TRBJ1-2; D remains unclear. The CDR3 covers 14 residues. V gave up 0 bases and J gave up 8 bases, with 13 bases separating them. The germline V gene encodes CDR1 LNHNV and CDR2 YYDKDF (reference sequence). Here the CDR3 reads CATSRDKTLGGYTF. Written as DNA, the CDR3 is TGTGCCACCAGCAGAGATAAAACCTTGGGCGGCTACACCTTC.

This sequence joins TRBV18 and TRBJ2-5; D possibly corresponds to TRBD2 (7 bases). Trimming removed 4 bases at V and 4 bases at J, with 13 bases between. The CDR3 is made up of 14 amino acids. Germline V CDR1 and CDR2: KGHSH, LQKENI. CDR3 sequence reads: CASSQGGRGETQYF. CDR3 coding DNA: TGTGCCAGCTCACAGGGGGGGCGCGGAGAGACCCAGTACTTC.

CDR3 in DNA: TGTGCCAGCGAGGAAGATCGGGTGAATGAAAAACTGTTTTTT. This codes for CASEEDRVNEKLFF. The V and J genes are TRBV2 and TRBJ1-4; D gene ambiguous. CDR1 SNHLY and CDR2 FYNNEI come from the germline V gene. V lost 8 bases and J lost 5, with 15 bases in between. The CDR3 extends over 14 amino acids.

The V gene is TRBV7-2, the J gene TRBJ2-1, with a tentative D call TRBD2 (6 bases). The length of the CDR3 is 15 residues. V gave up 5 bases and J gave up 0 bases, with 11 bases separating them. CDR1 is SGHTA, CDR2 FQGNSA, per germline. CDR3 sequence reads: CASSPGGNSYNEQFF. In DNA, the CDR3 is TGTGCCAGCAGCCCCGGAGGGAACTCCTACAATGAGCAGTTCTTC.

The gene calls are TRBV18 and TRBJ1-2; TRBD1 aligns across 7 bases. Germline V gene data show CDR1 as KGHSH and CDR2 as LQKENI. The J segment lost 6 bases and the V segment lost 3 bases, leaving 7 bases of the junction unmatched. The CDR3 runs to 14 residues. CDR3 region: CASSPDRVGHGYTF. In DNA, the CDR3 is TGTGCCAGCTCACCCGACAGGGTTGGTCATGGCTACACCTTC.

This clone was recorded only once. The chain uses TRBV9 and TRBJ1-1; D is possibly TRBD1 (6 bases). The CDR3 has 15 amino acids. The germline CDR1 and CDR2 sequences are SGDLS and YYNGEE. With 4 bases removed from V and 0 bases from J, the gap between germline ends came to 13 bases. The CDR3 here is CASSTVWGLNTEAFF. As DNA, the CDR3 is TGTGCCAGCAGCACCGTTTGGGGGCTGAACACTGAAGCTTTCTTT. Variable domain in full (rest from reference TRBV9 and TRBJ1-1): DSGVTQTPKHLITATGQRVTLRCSPRSGDLSVYWYQQSLDQGLQFLIQYYNGEERAKGNILERFSAQQFPDLHSELNLSSLELGDSALYFCASSTVWGLNTEAFFGQGTRLTVV.

V gene TRBV5-4 combines with J gene TRBJ2-7, with TRBD1 identical over 11 bases. This CDR3 is 13 amino acids long. Per germline, CDR1 SGHNT and CDR2 YYREEE (reference sequence). V trimming: 7 bases; J trimming: 3 bases; junction bases outside the gene matches: 3. The CDR3 DNA is TGTGCCAGCGGGACAGGGGGTATCTACGAGCAGTACTTC. It encodes CASGTGGIYEQYF. Full variable domain (remainder filled in from reference TRBV5-4 and TRBJ2-7): ETGVTQSPTHLIKTRGQQVTLRCSSQSGHNTVSWYQQALGQGPQFIFQYYREEENGRGNFPPRFSGLQFPNYSSELNVNALELDDSALYLCASGTGGIYEQYFGPGTRLTVT.

The V call is TRBV4-1, the J call TRBJ2-7; tentatively, D is TRBD1 (6 bases). Deletions cut 3 bases from V and 0 bases from J, with 15 bases between. CDR3 length equals 16 residues. Per germline, CDR1 MGHRA and CDR2 YSYEKL. DNA of the CDR3: TGCGCCAGCAGCCAGTCCAACGGACAGACCTCCTACGAGCAGTACTTC. Its protein is CASSQSNGQTSYEQYF.

The chain carries TRBV5-1 and TRBJ1-4, with 7 bases identical to TRBD1. CDR1 and CDR2 (germline): SGHRS, YFSETQ. After removal of 4 bases from V and 5 bases from J, the junction contained 5 bases not matched to a gene. The CDR3 runs 14 residues. CDR3 sequence: CASSSGQANEKLFF. For the CDR3, the DNA is TGCGCCAGCAGCAGTGGACAGGCCAATGAAAAACTGTTTTTT.

This clone was found once. The chain carries TRBV5-1 and TRBJ2-3; D may be TRBD2 (6 bases). Germline-derived CDR1 and CDR2 are SGHRS and YFSETQ. Trimming removed 2 bases from V and 2 bases from J, with 9 bases in between. There are 14 residues in the CDR3. CDR3 nucleotide sequence: TGCGCCAGCAGCTTTAGGGACTTCACAGATACGCAGTATTTT. It translates to CASSFRDFTDTQYF.

In DNA form, the CDR3 reads TGCAGCGCCTACAGATCCGTAGGTGAGCAGTTCTTC. Translation: CSAYRSVGEQFF. The chain links TRBV29-1 to TRBJ2-1, with no clear D. Germline CDR1 SQVTM, CDR2 ANQGSEA. Trimming pared 7 bases from V and 9 bases from J, leaving 16 bases between. The CDR3 contains 12 residues.

This clone was observed once. The chain combines TRBV6-4 with TRBJ2-1; 7 bases line up with TRBD1. Germline CDR1 and CDR2: MRHNA and SNTAGT. The CDR3 consists of 15 residues. V lost 6 bases, J lost 8 bases, and 13 bases stayed unmatched. CDR3 DNA: TGTGCCAGCAGGAGGGAAGAGGGGGCATTGGATGAGCAGTTCTTC. It is translated as CASRREEGALDEQFF.

The gene calls are TRBV20-1 and TRBJ2-5; D is tentatively TRBD1 or TRBD2 (5 bases each). The germline V gene encodes CDR1 DFQATT and CDR2 SNEGSKA (reference sequence). The CDR3 runs 11 residues. V lost 7 bases to trimming and J lost 5 bases, with 11 bases between them. The CDR3 coding sequence is TGCAGTGGAGGGGTGGACGAGACCCAGTACTTC. This sequence encodes CSGGVDETQYF.

J is TRBJ2-5 and V is TRBV10-1; D is unresolved. V lost 0 bases to trimming and J lost 5 bases, with 7 bases between them. There are 13 residues in the CDR3. Germline CDR1 is WNHNN and CDR2 is SYGVQD (reference sequence). The chain's CDR3 is CASSESGRETQYF. DNA for the CDR3: TGCGCCAGCAGTGAGTCCGGGCGGGAGACCCAGTACTTC.

The gene calls are TRBV5-1 and TRBJ2-5; D not resolved. The V end was cut by 0 bases, the J end by 5 bases, with 14 bases between. The CDR3 covers 15 residues. Germline V gene sequence: CDR1 SGHRS, CDR2 YFSETQ. CDR3 coding DNA: TGCGCCAGCAGCTTGGTGACGGGCTCCGGGGAGACCCAGTACTTC. Translation gives CASSLVTGSGETQYF.

This clone was picked up one time. J is TRBJ2-7 and V is TRBV6-5, with 7 bases fitting TRBD2. This CDR3 comprises 14 residues. Germline V gene lookup returns CDR1 MNHEY and CDR2 SVGAGI. J lost 2 bases, V lost 2 bases, and 3 bases had no gene match. Here the CDR3 DNA reads TGTGCCAGCAGTTACGCGGGAGAGCCCTACGAGCAGTACTTC. It translates to CASSYAGEPYEQYF.

Points on this clone: No conserved phenylalanine or tryptophan is present at the end of the CDR3, so a read error is the likely explanation. The gene calls are TRBV6-6 and TRBJ1-6, with no clear D. The ends were cut back, 6 bases at V and 11 bases at J, with 8 bases in the middle. Germline lookup yields CDR1 MNHNY and CDR2 SVGAGI (reference sequence). This CDR3 comprises 11 residues. CDR3: CASREWTPLHL. Written as DNA, the CDR3 is TGTGCCAGCAGAGAGTGGACACCCCTCCACCTT.

The rearrangement links TRBV25-1 to TRBJ1-3, with 10 bases that match TRBD1. J gave up 9 bases and V 7 bases, and 6 bases lay outside the gene matches. This CDR3 spans 13 amino acids. Germline V gene lookup returns CDR1 MGHDK and CDR2 SYGVNS. The DNA for the CDR3 is TGTGCCAGCACCGGGACAGGGGTACGCACCATATATTTT. The encoded protein is CASTGTGVRTIYF.

The V and J genes are TRBV19 and TRBJ1-5; no definite D call. Germline-derived CDR1 and CDR2 are LNHDA and SQIVND (reference sequence). The CDR3 extends over 13 amino acids. The ends were cut back, 3 bases at V and 8 bases at J, with 11 bases in the middle. CDR3 residues: CASSISEWEPQHF. For the CDR3, the DNA is TGTGCCAGTAGTATCAGTGAGTGGGAGCCCCAGCATTTT.

The V and J genes are TRBV19 and TRBJ2-7, with a tentative D call TRBD2 (5 bases). Germline CDR1 reads LNHDA; CDR2 reads SQIVND (reference sequence). The CDR3 length is 14 residues. Deletions cut 3 bases from V and 3 bases from J, with 12 bases between. The CDR3, as DNA: TGTGCCAGTAGTATCTCGGGGATTAACTACGAGCAGTACTTC. Translating it yields CASSISGINYEQYF.